This T cell receptor beta chain emerged from a study of T cell repertoires in ileal Crohn's disease (dated by TCRdb to about 2019). Describing the broader study: Median disease duration was roughly 8.2 years, and 35% to 40% of patients were identified as active smokers at the time of surgery. Every patient underwent surgery because of a complication, which was stricturing disease in 61% of cases and penetrating disease in roughly 39%. Postoperative therapy was given to about half of the patients, with thiopurines administered to ten to eleven patients and anti-TNF agents administered to about 20 patients. The M0 samples consisted of biopsies taken from the inflamed part of the ileum within the surgical resection specimen. For commercial TCRB immunosequencing, approximately 500 nanograms of biopsy DNA were submitted for each sample. TCR repertoire analysis was performed in around 60 Crohn's disease patients drawn from a prospective multicentre cohort. Running in parallel with the study was a multicentre cohort set up to find predictors of early endoscopic recurrence following ileocolonic resection. Endoscopic postoperative recurrence was defined by a Rutgeerts score above i0. A total of around 150 mucosal samples from roughly 57 patients were sequenced, with samples obtained at several locations on the surgical specimen and at postoperative endoscopy. The study at large found these results: Patients who were active smokers at surgery had a significantly higher proportion of clonal expansions than non-smokers (roughly 27% vs 19%, p=0.02). Higher percentages of high-frequency clones at the time of surgery were linked to endoscopic recurrence, and every patient with clonality above 26.8% (18/57) had recurrence. Compared with CD4 T cells, sorted CD8 T cells contained more high-frequency clones, which suggests that the mucosal expansions were mostly CD8. Mucosal CD4 and CD8 T cells were sorted and sequenced only in a subgroup of patients, the size of which was not stated.

Libraries were constructed by the immunoSEQ multiplex PCR assay. CDR3 regions were amplified from genomic DNA by Adaptive Biotechnology using a two-step, amplification bias-controlled multiplex PCR. The first PCR used primers for every V and J gene segment; the second PCR added barcodes and Illumina adapters. CDR3 libraries were sequenced on an Illumina instrument. The authors' analysis ran thus. Analysis combined the vendor-provided pipelines with custom analysis of raw data in R/Bioconductor under R version 3.3.0. Clonality, which ranges from 0 to 1, was calculated as the inverse of the normalised Shannon entropy across all productive clones. High-frequency clones were defined as the share of the repertoire occupied by the top 100 clones, with only clones passing a 95% confidence test being retained. Repertoire diversity was measured with the Simpson index, and overlap between samples was measured with the Morisita-Horn index. The immuneACCESS repertoire file appears here via TCRdb, limited to in-frame rearrangements. These files lack a portion of the clones; in checked studies, under half of the deficit traces to unresolved V genes, and the cause of the others is not known. V and J calls and clone size follow that table, whereas D and trimming were derived from the DNA. For this sample the table gives around 11,000 clones, of which around nine tenths were detected only once. The top ten clonotypes cover 9% to 9.5% of the sample.

This clone was counted a single time. Its antigen is currently not known. The input lacks base qualities; no much larger clone sits a single base away. The CDR1 and CDR2 encoded by the germline V gene are LGHNA and YNFKEQ. V loses 2 bases at its end and J loses 9 bases; junction bases beyond the gene matches: 7. Taken from cysteine to phenylalanine, the CDR3 has 14 residues. The sequence is cut down to CDR3 DNA, 42 bases in frame from base 1. Read against the paper, the sample's time point label means: inflamed ileum from the surgical specimen. Adults with ileal or ileocolonic Crohn's disease and an indication for ileocolonic resection were eligible for inclusion. Whole ileal mucosal biopsies were stored frozen at -80°C before DNA extraction. Genomic DNA was extracted from frozen whole biopsies with a TRizol-based method and quantified on a NanoDrop 2000 spectrophotometer.

This sequence uses TRBV4-2 and TRBJ2-1; a stretch of 7 junction bases matches TRBD2. The origin of this receptor is an adult with Crohn's disease. The sample consisted of ileal tissue. The CDR3 amino acid sequence is: CASSQSFPSGEQFF. The DNA sequence is TGTGCCAGCAGCCAATCCTTCCCTAGCGGTGAGCAGTTCTTC.